These T cell receptor beta chains were read from a single sample in a study of beta chain features in type 1 diabetes. The protocol was immunoSEQ multiplex PCR, while the TCRdb copy is restricted to in-frame clones and leaves out a portion. The sample has 620,000 or so clones, roughly a sixth seen once. The sample consisted of naive CD4+ T cells from blood. The receptors here all came from a young man in good health. The CDR3 runs from the conserved cysteine through the conserved F or W. The order of the fields is clone size, CDR3 length, J gene, D gene, V gene, CDR3 DNA, CDR3 protein. D genes are given only for firm matches. Clone size appears in some rows only: once, few, many, or a class for an expanded clone.

clone_size: .
cdr3_length: 15
j_call: TRBJ2-7
d_call: .
v_call: TRBV7-9
cdr3_nt: TGTGCCAGCAGCTTAGCGTGGTCAGCCTCCTACGAGCAGTACTTC
cdr3_aa: CASSLAWSASYEQYF

clone_size: .
cdr3_length: 16
j_call: TRBJ2-5
d_call: TRBD2
v_call: TRBV9
cdr3_nt: TGTGCCAGCAGCGTAGGTCCCGGGGGGTCGCAAGAGACCCAGTACTTC
cdr3_aa: CASSVGPGGSQETQYF

clone_size: .
cdr3_length: 14
j_call: TRBJ2-7
d_call: .
v_call: TRBV7-2
cdr3_nt: TGTGCCAGCAGCTTAGAGCCTAGTGGGTACGAGCAGTACTTC
cdr3_aa: CASSLEPSGYEQYF

clone_size: few
cdr3_length: 15
j_call: TRBJ1-6
d_call: .
v_call: TRBV30
cdr3_nt: TGTGCCTGGGAACGAGGGGGAACCTATAATTCACCCCTCCACTTT
cdr3_aa: CAWERGGTYNSPLHF

clone_size: .
cdr3_length: 14
j_call: TRBJ2-1
d_call: .
v_call: TRBV7-9
cdr3_nt: TGTGCCAGCAGCTTAGGGGCCTACTACAATGAGCAGTTCTTC
cdr3_aa: CASSLGAYYNEQFF

clone_size: many
cdr3_length: 14
j_call: TRBJ2-1
d_call: .
v_call: TRBV4-2
cdr3_nt: TGTGCCAGCAGCCCTCAGGACAGTACGATTGAGCAGTTCTTC
cdr3_aa: CASSPQDSTIEQFF

clone_size: once
cdr3_length: 15
j_call: TRBJ2-7
d_call: .
v_call: TRBV6-5
cdr3_nt: TGTGCCAGCAGTTCCGGCCCTACGGGGACCCCTTGGCAGTACTTC
cdr3_aa: CASSSGPTGTPWQYF

clone_size: .
cdr3_length: 16
j_call: TRBJ2-3
d_call: .
v_call: TRBV9
cdr3_nt: TGTGCCAGCAGCGTAGATCCCAGGGAACGGCAAGATACGCAGTATTTT
cdr3_aa: CASSVDPRERQDTQYF

clone_size: .
cdr3_length: 14
j_call: TRBJ1-2
d_call: TRBD1
v_call: TRBV7-8
cdr3_nt: TGTGCCAGCAGCTTACGGGCAGGGGGCGATGGCTACACCTTC
cdr3_aa: CASSLRAGGDGYTF

clone_size: few
cdr3_length: 15
j_call: TRBJ2-1
d_call: TRBD2
v_call: TRBV4-1
cdr3_nt: TGCGCCAGCAGCCAGGAGGCTAGCGGGTTTCAGGAGCAGTTCTTC
cdr3_aa: CASSQEASGFQEQFF